The 16 T cell receptor beta chains reported below all come from one sample, sequenced in a study of blood T cell repertoires in COVID-19. Sequencing was performed with immunoSEQ multiplex PCR; in TCRdb, only in-frame clones are kept and a portion is missing. The table has about 150,000 clones, about 85% seen once. The sequenced sample was peripheral blood. The receptors shown here come from a man aged 55 to 70 with COVID-19, enrolled during active disease.

The chain combines TRBV29-1 with TRBJ2-4, with D perhaps TRBD1 (6 bases). Trimming cost V 3 bases and J 0 bases, with 12 bases left between them. The CDR3 contains 15 residues. Germline V gene lookup returns CDR1 SQVTM and CDR2 ANQGSEA. This CDR3 is CSVEPGQAAKNIQYF. The CDR3, as DNA: TGCAGCGTTGAGCCGGGACAAGCAGCCAAAAACATTCAGTACTTC.

In this sample, this clone turned up a few times. The chain recombines TRBV27 with TRBJ1-2; no reliable D call. The germline V and J ends were trimmed by 8 bases and 8 bases, with 15 bases remaining between them. This CDR3 contains 12 residues. CDR1 MNHEY and CDR2 SMNVEV come from the germline V gene (reference sequence). CDR3 in amino acids: CASFGSGTGYTF. In DNA form, the CDR3 reads TGTGCCAGCTTCGGCAGCGGCACGGGCTACACCTTC.

In its sample, this clone was seen once. The V gene is TRBV11-2, the J gene TRBJ1-1; tentative D call: TRBD1 (5 bases). Germline assignment: CDR1 SGHAT and CDR2 FQNNGV. Trimming removed 5 bases at V and 11 bases at J, with 21 bases between. The CDR3 sequence is 14 residues long. CDR3 sequence reads: CASSPFGAGLTAFF. CDR3 nucleotide sequence: TGTGCCAGCAGCCCATTTGGAGCAGGGTTAACGGCTTTCTTT.

The chain carries TRBV19 and TRBJ1-6, with 10 bases that match TRBD1. Germline V gives CDR1 LNHDA, CDR2 SQIVND (reference sequence). After removal of 6 bases from V and 9 bases from J, the junction contained 11 bases not matched to a gene. The CDR3 loop spans 16 amino acids. CDR3 region: CASRTSGGTGASPLHF. CDR3 nucleotides: TGTGCCAGTAGAACATCCGGAGGGACAGGGGCTTCACCCCTCCACTTT.

The J gene is TRBJ2-4, the V gene TRBV19; the D is unclear. The CDR3 consists of 17 residues. Trimming stripped 4 bases from V and 0 bases from J, with 16 bases between. Germline CDR1 and CDR2: LNHDA and SQIVND (reference sequence). The CDR3 DNA sequence: TGTGCCAGTAGTAATATAAAACAGACAATAGCCAAAAACATTCAGTACTTC. It is translated as CASSNIKQTIAKNIQYF.

This clone was seen once. V usage is TRBV5-1 and J usage is TRBJ2-3; TRBD2 is a possible D gene (6 bases). Germline CDR1 and CDR2: SGHRS and YFSETQ. This CDR3 comprises 13 residues. V gave up 2 bases and J gave up 6 bases, with 10 bases separating them. CDR3 residues: CASSFAGGDTQYF. CDR3 sequence (DNA): TGCGCCAGCAGCTTTGCCGGAGGGGATACGCAGTATTTT.

This clone was found once. V is TRBV3-1 (or the pseudogene TRBV3-2) and J is TRBJ2-7; D not resolved. CDR3 length equals 15 residues. Per germline, CDR1 LGHDT and CDR2 YNNKEL (reference sequence). With 3 bases removed from V and 4 bases from J, the gap between germline ends came to 16 bases. CDR3 residues: CASSQSGQDEYEQYF. Written as DNA, the CDR3 is TGTGCCAGCAGCCAGAGTGGGCAAGACGAATACGAGCAGTACTTC.

This clone has only one observation. The chain recombines TRBV24-1 with TRBJ2-1; TRBD1 matches at 7 bases. The germline gives CDR1 KGHDR, CDR2 SFDVKD. CDR3 length: 13 amino acids. Losses at the gene ends were 4 bases for V and 12 bases for J; bases not matched to a gene: 8. The CDR3 DNA reads TGTGCCACCAGTGACCCTACAGGGGTCTTGCAGTTCTTC. Its protein is CATSDPTGVLQFF.

The chain links TRBV4-2 to TRBJ2-5; no clear D. This CDR3 has 14 amino acids. Trimming removed 1 base from V and 0 bases from J, with 6 bases in between. The germline gives CDR1 LGHNA, CDR2 YNFKEQ. The CDR3: CASSQALYQETQYF. Here the CDR3 DNA reads TGTGCCAGCAGCCAAGCGTTGTACCAAGAGACCCAGTACTTC.

The rearrangement links TRBV5-1 to TRBJ2-1; 9 nucleotides line up with TRBD1. Germline V gene sequence: CDR1 SGHRS, CDR2 YFSETQ. Trimming cost V 5 bases and J 8 bases; bases outside gene matches: 5. The CDR3 has 13 amino acids. The CDR3: CASRGQGLDEQFF. DNA of the CDR3: TGCGCCAGCAGGGGACAGGGACTCGATGAGCAGTTCTTC.

This chain's CDR3 is CASSGTSGTLAKNIQYF. In DNA form, the CDR3 reads TGTGCCAGCTCCGGGACTAGCGGGACCTTAGCCAAAAACATTCAGTACTTC. The chain recombines TRBV18 with TRBJ2-4, with TRBD2 matching over 13 bases. V shed 6 bases, J shed 0 bases, and the junction held 5 bases outside the gene matches. Germline-derived CDR1 and CDR2 are KGHSH and LQKENI. There are 17 residues in the CDR3.

This clone turned up a few times. The CDR3 is CASSLGSGLSNQPQHF. The CDR3 bases are TGTGCCAGCAGCTTAGGGTCGGGTCTTAGCAATCAGCCCCAGCATTTT. The rearrangement links TRBV7-9 to TRBJ1-5; D is undetermined. CDR3 length: 16 amino acids. Trimming pared 1 base from V and 0 bases from J, leaving 10 bases between. Germline V gene lookup returns CDR1 SEHNR and CDR2 FQNEAQ (reference sequence). The full variable domain, completed using reference TRBV7-9 and TRBJ1-5, is DTGVSQNPRHKITKRGQNVTFRCDPISEHNRLYWYRQTLGQGPEFLTYFQNEAQLEKSRLLSDRFSAERPKGSFSTLEIQRTEQGDSAMYLCASSLGSGLSNQPQHFGDGTRLSIL.

This sequence joins TRBV29-1 and TRBJ1-1, with D tentatively TRBD1 (5 bases). The germline V gene encodes CDR1 SQVTM and CDR2 ANQGSEA. The CDR3 consists of 14 residues. Trimming stripped 0 bases from V and 5 bases from J, with 13 bases between. CDR3 in amino acids: CSVEDIRVGTEAFF. CDR3 DNA sequence: TGCAGCGTTGAAGACATCAGGGTTGGAACTGAAGCTTTCTTT.

The chain is built from TRBV5-6 and TRBJ1-3, with TRBD1 matching over 9 bases. CDR3 length equals 14 residues. Per germline, CDR1 SGHDT and CDR2 YYEEEE. Unmatched junction bases numbered 6, after V lost 1 base and J lost 10 bases. The CDR3 spells CASSLRSGTGTIYF. DNA of the CDR3: TGTGCCAGCAGCTTGAGGTCCGGGACAGGGACCATATATTTT.

The chain couples TRBV27 to TRBJ1-1; TRBD1 matches at 7 bases. The germline V gene has CDR1 MNHEY and CDR2 SMNVEV (reference sequence). The junction had 6 bases not matched to a gene; V was cut back by 3 bases and J by 5 bases. The CDR3 extends over 14 amino acids. CDR3 sequence: CASSFSGGRTEAFF. The CDR3 nucleotides read TGTGCCAGCAGTTTCTCAGGGGGGAGGACTGAAGCTTTCTTT.

This clone was seen only a few times. The rearrangement uses TRBV7-2 and TRBJ1-5; no clear D. CDR1 is SGHTA, CDR2 FQGNSA, per germline. The CDR3 length is 15 residues. V lost 1 base to trimming and J lost 10 bases, with 17 bases between them. In DNA form, the CDR3 reads TGTGCCAGCAGCTTAGTAGGAGGAAATCAAGCTCCCCAGCATTTT. This sequence encodes CASSLVGGNQAPQHF.